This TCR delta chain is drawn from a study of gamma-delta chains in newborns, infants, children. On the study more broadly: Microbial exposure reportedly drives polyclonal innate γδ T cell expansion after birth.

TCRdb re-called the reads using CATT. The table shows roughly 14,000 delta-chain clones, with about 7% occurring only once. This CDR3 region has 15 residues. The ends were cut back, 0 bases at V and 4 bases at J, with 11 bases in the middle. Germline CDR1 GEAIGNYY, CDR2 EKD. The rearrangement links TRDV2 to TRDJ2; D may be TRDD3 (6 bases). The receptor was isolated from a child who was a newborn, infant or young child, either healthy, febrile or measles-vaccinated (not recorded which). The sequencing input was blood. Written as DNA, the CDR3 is TGTGCCTGTGACACCGTGGGGGGTACGACAGCACAACTCTTCTTT. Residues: CACDTVGGTTAQLFF.